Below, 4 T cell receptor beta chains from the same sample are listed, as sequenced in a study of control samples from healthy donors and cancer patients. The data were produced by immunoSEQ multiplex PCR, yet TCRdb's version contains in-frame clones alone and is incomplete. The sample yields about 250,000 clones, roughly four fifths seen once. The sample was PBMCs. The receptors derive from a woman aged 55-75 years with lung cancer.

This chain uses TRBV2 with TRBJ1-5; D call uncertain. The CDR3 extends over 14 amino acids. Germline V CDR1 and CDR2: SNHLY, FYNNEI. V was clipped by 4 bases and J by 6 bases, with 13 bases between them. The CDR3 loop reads CASSVEGFSQPQHF. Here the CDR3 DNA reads TGTGCCAGCAGTGTCGAGGGATTTAGTCAGCCCCAGCATTTT.

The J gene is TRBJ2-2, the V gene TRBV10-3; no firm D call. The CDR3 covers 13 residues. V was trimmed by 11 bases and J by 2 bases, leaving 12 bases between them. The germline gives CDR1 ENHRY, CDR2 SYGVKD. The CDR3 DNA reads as TGTGCCTCCCAGGCGGATAACACCGGGGAGCTGTTTTTT. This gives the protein CASQADNTGELFF.

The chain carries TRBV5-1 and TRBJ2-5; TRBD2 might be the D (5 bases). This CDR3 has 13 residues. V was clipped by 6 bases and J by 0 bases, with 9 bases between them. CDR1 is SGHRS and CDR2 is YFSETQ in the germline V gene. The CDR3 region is CASTWEYQETQYF. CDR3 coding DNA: TGCGCCAGCACCTGGGAGTACCAAGAGACCCAGTACTTC.

The CDR3 DNA reads TGTGCCAGTAGTCTGGGGCCCGGAAACACCATATATTTT. Translated, it gives CASSLGPGNTIYF. The chain links TRBV19 to TRBJ1-3, with D perhaps matching TRBD1 (5 bases). V was pared by 5 bases and J by 4 bases, with 9 bases between. Per germline, CDR1 LNHDA and CDR2 SQIVND (reference sequence). The length of the CDR3 is 13 residues.